These 7 T cell receptor beta chains were all obtained from the same sample, sequenced in a study of beta chain features in type 1 diabetes. Since all of the isolated RNA was reverse transcribed, expressed TCRB transcripts were what got sequenced. Profiling relied on immunoSEQ multiplex PCR, and the TCRdb table lists in-frame clones only, not all of them. Of roughly 230,000 clones in the sample, roughly 9.6% were seen once. The sequenced sample consisted of naive CD4+ T cells from blood. Receptor source: a woman aged 18-29 years in good health.

This clone was seen a handful of times. The J gene is TRBJ2-1, the V gene TRBV30, with 7 bases fitting TRBD1. Germline V lookup: CDR1 GTSNPN, CDR2 SVGIG (reference sequence). Trimming took 8 bases from V and 7 from J; bases not matched to a gene: 14. The CDR3 contains 14 residues. The CDR3 spells CATKTGTDRNEQFF. The CDR3 DNA reads TGTGCCACGAAGACCGGGACAGACAGAAATGAGCAGTTCTTC. The whole variable domain, remainder taken from reference TRBV30 and TRBJ2-1, is SQTIHQWPATLVQPVGSPLSLECTVEGTSNPNLYWYRQAAGRGLQLLFYSVGIGQISSEVPQNLSASRPQDRQFILSSKKLLLSDSGFYLCATKTGTDRNEQFFGPGTRLTVL.

This clone has only a few counts. The rearrangement uses TRBV2 and TRBJ2-5; D is unresolved. V lost 0 bases, J lost 0 bases, and 5 bases lay in between. The CDR3 has 14 amino acids. Germline V lookup: CDR1 SNHLY, CDR2 FYNNEI. The CDR3 DNA sequence: TGTGCCAGCAGTGAAGCCCCTTACCAAGAGACCCAGTACTTC. Translated: CASSEAPYQETQYF.

This chain links TRBV5-1 with TRBJ2-3; TRBD2 matches 8 bases. The germline V gene encodes CDR1 SGHRS and CDR2 YFSETQ. V trimming: 4 bases; J trimming: 2 bases; junction bases outside the gene matches: 9. This CDR3 spans 16 amino acids. The CDR3 nucleotides read TGCGCCAGCAGCCGGGCGGCGGGGGGCTCCACAGATACGCAGTATTTT. It is translated as CASSRAAGGSTDTQYF.

The V gene is TRBV20-1, the J gene TRBJ1-1; 7 nucleotides agree with TRBD1. Trimming at V came to 1 base and at J to 7 bases, leaving 0 bases not matched to a gene. The CDR3 sequence is 11 residues long. CDR1 DFQATT and CDR2 SNEGSKA come from the germline V gene (reference sequence). CDR3 region: CSARAGGEAFF. In nucleotides, the CDR3 is TGCAGTGCTAGAGCAGGGGGTGAAGCTTTCTTT.

V and J are TRBV5-1 and TRBJ2-5, with 7 bases aligning to TRBD2. The CDR3 extends over 16 amino acids. V was pared by 0 bases and J by 5 bases, with 10 bases of the junction left unmatched. Germline values: CDR1 SGHRS, CDR2 YFSETQ. The CDR3 DNA follows: TGCGCCAGCAGCTTGGTCTCTAGCGGCCCCGTGGAGACCCAGTACTTC. Its translation is CASSLVSSGPVETQYF.

This clone showed up just a few times. The genes are TRBV5-6 and TRBJ2-1; the match to TRBD2 covers 8 bases. Per germline, CDR1 SGHDT and CDR2 YYEEEE. The CDR3 has 15 amino acids. V lost 4 bases to trimming and J lost 5 bases; unmatched junction nucleotides: 8. In DNA, the CDR3 is TGTGCCAGCAGCCTCCGGGGGGGGAAGAACAATGAGCAGTTCTTC. This sequence encodes CASSLRGGKNNEQFF.

This clone was observed a handful of times. The chain joins TRBV5-5 to TRBJ2-1; 7 bases fit TRBD1. J gave up 1 base and V 2 bases, and 9 bases lay outside the gene matches. The CDR3 contains 17 residues. In germline, CDR1 is SGHKS, CDR2 YYEKEE (reference sequence). DNA for the CDR3: TGTGCCAGCAGCTTCTTTGTAGGACAGGCGTCCTACAATGAGCAGTTCTTC. Translation gives CASSFFVGQASYNEQFF.